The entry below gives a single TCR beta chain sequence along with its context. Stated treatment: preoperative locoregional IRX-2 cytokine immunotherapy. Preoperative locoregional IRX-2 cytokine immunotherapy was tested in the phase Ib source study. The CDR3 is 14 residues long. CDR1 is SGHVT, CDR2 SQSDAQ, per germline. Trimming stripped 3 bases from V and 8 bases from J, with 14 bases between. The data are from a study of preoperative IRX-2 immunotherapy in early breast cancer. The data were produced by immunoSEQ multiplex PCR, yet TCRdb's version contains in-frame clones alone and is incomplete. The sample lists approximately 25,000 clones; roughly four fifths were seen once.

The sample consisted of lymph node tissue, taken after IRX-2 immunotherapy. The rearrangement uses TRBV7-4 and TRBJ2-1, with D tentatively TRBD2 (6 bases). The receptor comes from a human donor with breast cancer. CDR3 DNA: TGTGCCAGCAGCTTCGAGGCGGGAATGGATGAGCAGTTCTTC. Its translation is CASSFEAGMDEQFF.